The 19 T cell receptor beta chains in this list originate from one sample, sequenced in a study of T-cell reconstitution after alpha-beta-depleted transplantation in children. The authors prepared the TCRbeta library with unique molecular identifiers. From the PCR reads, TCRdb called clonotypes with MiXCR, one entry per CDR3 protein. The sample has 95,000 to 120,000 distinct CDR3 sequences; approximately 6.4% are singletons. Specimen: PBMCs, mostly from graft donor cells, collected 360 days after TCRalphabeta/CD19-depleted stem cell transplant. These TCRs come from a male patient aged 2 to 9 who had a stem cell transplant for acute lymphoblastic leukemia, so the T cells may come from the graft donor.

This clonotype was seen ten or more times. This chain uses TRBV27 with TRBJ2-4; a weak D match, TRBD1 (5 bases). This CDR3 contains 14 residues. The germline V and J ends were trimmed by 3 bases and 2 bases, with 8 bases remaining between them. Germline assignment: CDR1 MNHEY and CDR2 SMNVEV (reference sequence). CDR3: CASSFQGSKNIQYF. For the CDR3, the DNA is TGTGCCAGCAGTTTTCAGGGATCCAAAAACATTCAGTACTTC.

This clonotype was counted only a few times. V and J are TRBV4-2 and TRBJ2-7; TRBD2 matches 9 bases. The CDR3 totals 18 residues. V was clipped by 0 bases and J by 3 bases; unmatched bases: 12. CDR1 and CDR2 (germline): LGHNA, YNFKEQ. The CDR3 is CASSQEENPGGGGYEQYF. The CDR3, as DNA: TGTGCCAGCAGCCAAGAGGAAAACCCAGGCGGGGGGGGCTACGAGCAGTACTTC.

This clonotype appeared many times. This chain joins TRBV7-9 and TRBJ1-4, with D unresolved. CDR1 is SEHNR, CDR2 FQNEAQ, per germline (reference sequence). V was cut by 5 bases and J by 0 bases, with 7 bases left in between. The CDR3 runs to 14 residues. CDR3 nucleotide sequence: TGTGCCAGCAGCAACCTTGCAACTAATGAAAAACTGTTTTTT. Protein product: CASSNLATNEKLFF.

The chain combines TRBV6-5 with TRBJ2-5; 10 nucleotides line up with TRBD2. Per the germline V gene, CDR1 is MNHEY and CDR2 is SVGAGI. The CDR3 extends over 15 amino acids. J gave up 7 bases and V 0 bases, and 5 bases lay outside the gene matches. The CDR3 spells CASSYSTLAGRTQYF. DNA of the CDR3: TGTGCCAGCAGTTACTCGACACTAGCGGGAAGGACCCAGTACTTC.

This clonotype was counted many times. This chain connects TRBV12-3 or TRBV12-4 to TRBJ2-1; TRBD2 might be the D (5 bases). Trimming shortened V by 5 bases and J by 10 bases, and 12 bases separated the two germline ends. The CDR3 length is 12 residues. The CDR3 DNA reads TGTGCCAGCAGTCTCCCAGAGCGGGAGCAGTTCTTC. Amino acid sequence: CASSLPEREQFF.

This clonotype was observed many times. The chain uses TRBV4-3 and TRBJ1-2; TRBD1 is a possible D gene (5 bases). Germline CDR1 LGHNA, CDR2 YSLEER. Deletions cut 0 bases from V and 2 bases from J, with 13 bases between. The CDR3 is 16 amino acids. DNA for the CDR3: TGCGCCAGCAGCCAAGATACCCGACAGCCCAACTATGGCTACACCTTC. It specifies CASSQDTRQPNYGYTF.

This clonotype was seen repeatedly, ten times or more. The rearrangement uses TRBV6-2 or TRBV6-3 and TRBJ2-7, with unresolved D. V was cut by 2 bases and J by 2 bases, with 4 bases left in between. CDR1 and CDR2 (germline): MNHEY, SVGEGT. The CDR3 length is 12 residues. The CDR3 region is CASSYPTYEQYF. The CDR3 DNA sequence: TGTGCCAGCAGTTACCCCACCTACGAGCAGTACTTC.

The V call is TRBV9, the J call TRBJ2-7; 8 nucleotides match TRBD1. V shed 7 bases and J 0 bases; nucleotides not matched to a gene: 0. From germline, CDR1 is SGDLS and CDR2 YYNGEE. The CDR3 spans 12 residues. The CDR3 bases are TGTGCCAGCGGGACAGGCTCCTACGAGCAGTACTTC. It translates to CASGTGSYEQYF. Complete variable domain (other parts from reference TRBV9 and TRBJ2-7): DSGVTQTPKHLITATGQRVTLRCSPRSGDLSVYWYQQSLDQGLQFLIQYYNGEERAKGNILERFSAQQFPDLHSELNLSSLELGDSALYFCASGTGSYEQYFGPGTRLTVT.

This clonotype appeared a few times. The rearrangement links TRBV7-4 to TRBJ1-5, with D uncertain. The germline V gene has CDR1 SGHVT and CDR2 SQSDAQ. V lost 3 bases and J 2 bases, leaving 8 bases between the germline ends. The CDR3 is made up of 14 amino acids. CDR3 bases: TGTGCCAGCAGCTTCAGGAGTCGCAATCAGCCCCAGCATTTT. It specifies CASSFRSRNQPQHF. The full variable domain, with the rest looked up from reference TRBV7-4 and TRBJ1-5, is GAGVSQSPRYKVAKRGRDVALRCDSISGHVTLYWYRQTLGQGSEVLTYSQSDAQRDKSGRPSGRFSAERPERSVSTLKIQRTEQGDSAVYLCASSFRSRNQPQHFGDGTRLSIL.

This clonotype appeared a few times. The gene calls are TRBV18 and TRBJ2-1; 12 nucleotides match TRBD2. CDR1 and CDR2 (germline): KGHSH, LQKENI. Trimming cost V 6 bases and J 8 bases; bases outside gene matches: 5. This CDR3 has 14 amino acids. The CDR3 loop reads CASSRLAGVDEQFF. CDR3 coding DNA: TGTGCCAGCTCTCGACTAGCGGGGGTCGATGAGCAGTTCTTC.

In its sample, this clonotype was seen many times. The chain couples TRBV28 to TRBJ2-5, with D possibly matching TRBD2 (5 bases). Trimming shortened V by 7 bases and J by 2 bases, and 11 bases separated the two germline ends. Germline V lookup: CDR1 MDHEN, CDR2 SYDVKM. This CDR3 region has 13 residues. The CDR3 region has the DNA TGTGCCAGCACCTGGGGAGATCAAGAGACCCAGTACTTC. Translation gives CASTWGDQETQYF.

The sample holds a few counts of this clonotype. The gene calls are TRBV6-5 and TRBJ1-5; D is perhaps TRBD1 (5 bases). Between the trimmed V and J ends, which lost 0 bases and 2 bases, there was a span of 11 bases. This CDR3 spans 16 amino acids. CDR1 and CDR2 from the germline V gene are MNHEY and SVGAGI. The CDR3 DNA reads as TGTGCCAGCAGTTACTCGAAATCGGGGGGCAATCAGCCCCAGCATTTT. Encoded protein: CASSYSKSGGNQPQHF.

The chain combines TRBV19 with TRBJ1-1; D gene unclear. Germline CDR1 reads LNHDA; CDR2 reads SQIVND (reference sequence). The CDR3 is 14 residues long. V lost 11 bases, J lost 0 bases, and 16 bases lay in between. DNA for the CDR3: TGTGCCTCGCACCCGAGGAGAATGAACACTGAAGCTTTCTTT. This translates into CASHPRRMNTEAFF.

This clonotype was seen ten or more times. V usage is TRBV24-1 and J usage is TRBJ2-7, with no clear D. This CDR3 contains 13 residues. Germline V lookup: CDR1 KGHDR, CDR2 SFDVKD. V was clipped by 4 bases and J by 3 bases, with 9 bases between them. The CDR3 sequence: CATSELDFYEQYF. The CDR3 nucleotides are TGTGCCACCAGTGAACTTGACTTCTACGAGCAGTACTTC.

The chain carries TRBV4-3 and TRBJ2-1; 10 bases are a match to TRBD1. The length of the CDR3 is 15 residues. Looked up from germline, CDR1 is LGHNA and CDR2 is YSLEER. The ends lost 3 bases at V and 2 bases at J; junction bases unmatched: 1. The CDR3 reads CASSQDRGTYNEQFF. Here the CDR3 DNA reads TGCGCCAGCAGCCAGGACAGGGGGACCTACAATGAGCAGTTCTTC.

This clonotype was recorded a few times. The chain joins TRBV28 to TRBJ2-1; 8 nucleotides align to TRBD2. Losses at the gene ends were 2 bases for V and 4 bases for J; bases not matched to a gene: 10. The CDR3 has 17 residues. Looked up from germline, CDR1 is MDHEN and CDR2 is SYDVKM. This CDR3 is CASSLGPAGGVYNEQFF. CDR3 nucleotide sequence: TGTGCCAGCAGTTTAGGACCTGCGGGGGGTGTGTACAATGAGCAGTTCTTC.

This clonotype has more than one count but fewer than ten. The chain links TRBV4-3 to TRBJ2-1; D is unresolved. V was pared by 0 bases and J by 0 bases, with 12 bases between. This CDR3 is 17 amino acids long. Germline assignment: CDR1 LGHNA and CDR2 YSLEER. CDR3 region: CASSQDWPPDSYNEQFF. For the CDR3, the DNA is TGCGCCAGCAGCCAAGACTGGCCACCAGACTCCTACAATGAGCAGTTCTTC.

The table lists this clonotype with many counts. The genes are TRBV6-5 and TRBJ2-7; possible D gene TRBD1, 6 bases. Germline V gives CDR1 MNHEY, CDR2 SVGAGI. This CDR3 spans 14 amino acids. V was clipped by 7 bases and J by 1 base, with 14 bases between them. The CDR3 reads CASNRAGPSYEQYF. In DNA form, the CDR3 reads TGTGCCAGCAACAGGGCAGGACCTTCCTACGAGCAGTACTTC.

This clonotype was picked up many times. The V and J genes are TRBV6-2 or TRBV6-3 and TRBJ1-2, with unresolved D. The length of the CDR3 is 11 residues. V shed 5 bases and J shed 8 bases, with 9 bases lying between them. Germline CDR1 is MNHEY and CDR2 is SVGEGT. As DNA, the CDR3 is TGTGCCAGCAGTAGTCTCGGAGGCTACACCTTC. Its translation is CASSSLGGYTF.